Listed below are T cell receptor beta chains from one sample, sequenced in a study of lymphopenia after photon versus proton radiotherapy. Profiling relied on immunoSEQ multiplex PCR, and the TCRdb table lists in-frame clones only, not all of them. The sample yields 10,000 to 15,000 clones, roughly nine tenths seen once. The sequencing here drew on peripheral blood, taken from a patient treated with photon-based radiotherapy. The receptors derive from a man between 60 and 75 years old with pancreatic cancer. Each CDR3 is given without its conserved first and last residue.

CDR3aa: ASLPRFTNYGYT
v_gene: TRBV2

CDR3aa: ASSPAGTQSNQPQH
v_gene: TRBV7-6

CDR3aa: ASTNGGGQNHEQY
v_gene: TRBV6-1

CDR3aa: ASSPDRAGNQPQH
v_gene: TRBV7-9

CDR3aa: ASSVRATGELF
v_gene: TRBV9

CDR3aa: ASSHTIDRNQPQH
v_gene: TRBV11-2

CDR3aa: ASSSGGRQPQH
v_gene: TRBV7-8

CDR3aa: ASASGVYEQY
v_gene: TRBV12-5

CDR3aa: ASSYSAGEGYT
v_gene: TRBV6-5

CDR3aa: ASSPWPTQPQH
v_gene: TRBV6-6

CDR3aa: ASSYYRGSPLH
v_gene: TRBV5-1

CDR3aa: ASSSGTSTDTQY
v_gene: TRBV5-1

CDR3aa: AIKTIDRGYSNQPQH
v_gene: TRBV10-3

CDR3aa: ASTPLNSRLHYGYT
v_gene: TRBV19

CDR3aa: ASSDTSRNSPLH
v_gene: TRBV6-4

CDR3aa: ASSLTTTYEQY
v_gene: TRBV7-2

CDR3aa: ASRVTGIHYEQY
v_gene: TRBV2

CDR3aa: AWRGSRSEAF
v_gene: TRBV30

CDR3aa: ASSAGLAGEKLF
v_gene: TRBV6-1

CDR3aa: AWSVLGTGDRASYNSPLH
v_gene: TRBV30

CDR3aa: ASSLQNRGRLATEAF
v_gene: TRBV4-1

CDR3aa: ASSLDPGSSYEQY
v_gene: TRBV5-7

CDR3aa: ASRYKALRFEDTEAF
v_gene: TRBV7-2

CDR3aa: ASSKTGTGSQPQH
v_gene: TRBV7-9

CDR3aa: ASSLSPGTQRGTEAF
v_gene: TRBV13

CDR3aa: ASSYGYGGGTEAF
v_gene: TRBV6-6

CDR3aa: ASSAGSGNTIY
v_gene: TRBV5-1